The present TCR beta chain was sequenced within a study of cytomegalovirus exposure and HLA in healthy donors. Overall study results and limits: Later analysis reportedly placed an Asian-associated ancestry cluster below the roughly 670-donor mean in N-insertions.

As for this clone: What it binds is unknown.

The CDR3 totals 16 residues. Germline values: CDR1 KGHSH, CDR2 LQKENI. V was pared by 4 bases and J by 3 bases, with 19 bases between. The PCR made use of 60 Vbeta and 13 Jbeta primers. The protocol was immunoSEQ multiplex PCR, while the TCRdb copy is restricted to in-frame clones and leaves out a portion. The repertoire holds 160,000 or so clones, with over 70% as singletons. Material: PBMCs. The rearrangement links TRBV18 to TRBJ2-7; D is possibly TRBD2 (6 bases). This sequence originates from a young man in good health and CMV-seropositive. Here the CDR3 reads CASSQIRRRVLYEQYF. Written as DNA, the CDR3 is TGTGCCAGCTCACAAATACGAAGGAGGGTCCTCTACGAGCAGTACTTC.